This TCR beta chain was recovered during a study of early T cells in non-severe SARS-CoV-2 infection. Study details: Sequencing was performed on bulk RNA from unsorted whole blood, leaving chains unpaired. Broader study findings: Matching with VDJdb favored anti-spike CD8 responses (missing private and CD4 specificities).

In the library, individual cDNA molecules carried attached unique molecular identifiers. TCRdb redid the calling of the 5' RACE reads with MiXCR, one entry per CDR3 protein. Found here are 87,000 or so distinct CDR3 sequences, about 15% of them singletons; the top ten hold 5% to 7%. This clonotype was recorded a few times. Its cognate antigen is unknown. CDR1 and CDR2 from the germline V gene are SGHRS and YFSETQ. The V end lost 4 bases, the J end lost 0 bases, and 11 bases lay between the germline ends. The CDR3 has 15 residues. The specimen was whole blood. The chain has TRBV5-1 and TRBJ2-1; unclear D gene. The receptor was isolated from an adult who was a healthcare worker with PCR-confirmed SARS-CoV-2 infection or an uninfected control (not recorded which). DNA of the CDR3: TGCGCCAGCAGCCCTGACACGAGCTCCTACAATGAGCAGTTCTTC. Translating it yields CASSPDTSSYNEQFF.